Listed below are T cell receptor beta chains from one sample, sequenced in a study of shared clonotypes between healthy human individuals. The repertoire was sequenced with immunoSEQ multiplex PCR; TCRdb's copy has only in-frame clones and lacks some. The data hold more than 2 million clones, with about 95% observed a single time. Sequenced material: naive CD8+ T cells sorted from blood. The receptor set was obtained from a man between 18 and 29 years old in good health. Both conserved end residues are part of each CDR3. Each record gives: clone size, V gene, D gene, J gene, CDR3 protein, CDR3 DNA. A D gene is named only where the DNA matches it firmly. Not every row has a clone size; where given, it reads once, few, many or a size class.

NA,TRBV19,NA,TRBJ1-2,CASSTTGSANYGYTF,TGTGCCAGTAGTACAACAGGGAGCGCTAACTATGGCTACACCTTC
once,TRBV19,NA,TRBJ2-3,CASSMVGAHTQYF,TGTGCCAGTAGTATGGTAGGAGCACATACGCAGTATTTT
once,TRBV13,NA,TRBJ2-7,CASSLSGTHLYEQYF,TGTGCCAGCAGCCTTTCTGGGACCCACCTCTACGAGCAGTACTTC
NA,TRBV9,NA,TRBJ2-7,CASSVAPSYEQYF,TGTGCCAGCAGCGTAGCACCCTCCTACGAGCAGTACTTC
NA,TRBV6-5,TRBD2,TRBJ2-5,CASSPSPSGQETQYF,TGTGCCAGCAGTCCCTCCCCTAGCGGACAAGAGACCCAGTACTTC
NA,TRBV10-3,TRBD1,TRBJ1-2,CAIREPTGNGYTF,TGTGCCATCAGAGAGCCGACAGGGAATGGCTACACCTTC
NA,TRBV28,NA,TRBJ1-5,CASSFPGSNQPQHF,TGTGCCAGCAGTTTTCCGGGGAGCAATCAGCCCCAGCATTTT
NA,TRBV7-9,NA,TRBJ1-4,CASSLERGPLHPTNEKLFF,TGTGCCAGCAGCTTAGAGCGGGGCCCACTACACCCAACTAATGAAAAACTGTTTTTT
NA,TRBV6-4,NA,TRBJ2-1,CASRVWGFF,TGTGCCAGCAGGGTCTGGGGGTTCTTC
NA,TRBV29-1,NA,TRBJ2-1,CSVEGLSYNEQFF,TGCAGCGTTGAAGGCCTGTCCTACAATGAGCAGTTCTTC
NA,TRBV7-9,TRBD1,TRBJ1-3,CASSLPATGAGGNTIYF,TGTGCCAGCAGCTTACCGGCAACAGGGGCGGGAGGAAACACCATATATTTT
NA,TRBV29-1,NA,TRBJ2-5,CSVVSGLETQYF,TGCAGCGTTGTTTCGGGGTTGGAGACCCAGTACTTC
once,TRBV28,NA,TRBJ2-5,CASSNPDYSGQETQYF,TGTGCCAGCAGTAACCCGGACTACTCGGGCCAAGAGACCCAGTACTTC
NA,TRBV7-2,NA,TRBJ2-1,CASSLSIRERYNEQFF,TGTGCCAGCAGCTTATCCATACGGGAGCGATACAATGAGCAGTTCTTC
NA,TRBV7-9,NA,TRBJ2-7,CASSPPLLGHEQYF,TGTGCCAGCAGCCCCCCCCTACTTGGGCACGAGCAGTACTTC
NA,TRBV28,TRBD1,TRBJ2-7,CASSLGQGDEQYF,TGTGCCAGCAGTTTAGGCCAGGGGGACGAGCAGTACTTC
NA,TRBV19,TRBD1,TRBJ1-1,CASSIWDSEAFF,TGTGCCAGTAGTATTTGGGACAGCGAAGCTTTCTTT
NA,TRBV5-1,NA,TRBJ2-7,CASSLGSISSTYEQYF,TGCGCCAGCAGCTTGGGCAGTATCTCTTCTACCTACGAGCAGTACTTC
NA,TRBV2,NA,TRBJ1-2,CASSEGGAPLGYTF,TGTGCCAGCAGTGAAGGAGGGGCCCCCCTTGGCTACACCTTC
NA,TRBV5-1,NA,TRBJ2-2,CASSFRYGQGNTGELFF,TGCGCCAGCAGCTTCCGTTACGGGCAGGGGAACACCGGGGAGCTGTTTTTT
NA,TRBV11-2,TRBD1,TRBJ1-4,CASREDRDSTNEKLFF,TGTGCCAGCAGGGAAGACAGGGATTCAACTAATGAAAAACTGTTTTTT
NA,TRBV4-3,NA,TRBJ1-4,CASSQDLEEKLFF,TGCGCCAGCAGCCAAGATCTGGAGGAAAAACTGTTTTTT
NA,TRBV28,NA,TRBJ1-1,CASRERGTEAFF,TGTGCCAGCAGAGAAAGGGGGACTGAAGCTTTCTTT
NA,TRBV5-4,NA,TRBJ1-2,CASRESTGPNPNYGYTF,TGTGCCAGCAGGGAATCAACGGGGCCCAATCCTAACTATGGCTACACCTTC
NA,TRBV30,TRBD1,TRBJ1-1,CACRGRGTDTEAFF,TGTGCCTGTAGGGGGCGCGGGACTGACACTGAAGCTTTCTTT
NA,TRBV5-1,TRBD2,TRBJ2-3,CASSLTSGVYTDTQYF,TGCGCCAGCAGTTTGACTAGCGGGGTTTACACAGATACGCAGTATTTT
NA,TRBV2,NA,TRBJ1-6,CAGDGSGDSPLHF,TGTGCCGGCGATGGGTCAGGCGACTCACCCCTCCACTTT
NA,TRBV27,NA,TRBJ2-2,CASSILGRELFF,TGTGCCAGCAGCATTCTGGGCCGGGAGCTGTTTTTT
NA,TRBV5-4,TRBD1,TRBJ2-7,CASSLPGQGIYEQYF,TGTGCCAGCAGCTTACCGGGACAGGGGATTTACGAGCAGTACTTC
NA,TRBV4-1,TRBD1,TRBJ2-7,CASSQAFGGQGLYEQYF,TGCGCCAGCAGCCAAGCTTTTGGAGGACAGGGCCTCTACGAGCAGTACTTC
NA,TRBV4-3,NA,TRBJ2-7,CASSQGGGVSYEQYF,TGCGCCAGCAGCCAAGGGGGCGGGGTCTCCTACGAGCAGTACTTC
NA,TRBV29-1,NA,TRBJ2-7,CSAFTGYEQYF,TGCAGCGCCTTTACAGGATACGAGCAGTACTTC
NA,TRBV5-4,TRBD1,TRBJ2-5,CASSSNPLSTGPGETQYF,TGTGCCAGCAGCTCAAACCCTCTTTCGACAGGGCCGGGGGAGACCCAGTACTTC
NA,TRBV6-5,TRBD2,TRBJ2-1,CASSLSGYNNEQFF,TGTGCCAGCAGTCTTAGCGGGTACAACAATGAGCAGTTCTTC
NA,TRBV7-3,TRBD1,TRBJ2-7,CASSRDSYGSYEQYF,TGTGCCAGCAGTCGGGACAGCTATGGCTCCTACGAGCAGTACTTC
NA,TRBV19,TRBD1,TRBJ2-7,CASSGTGGRYEQYF,TGTGCCAGCTCCGGGACAGGGGGCCGGTACGAGCAGTACTTC
NA,TRBV6-1,TRBD2,TRBJ2-5,CASTTSSPQETQYF,TGTGCCAGCACGACTAGCAGCCCCCAAGAGACCCAGTACTTC
NA,TRBV5-1,TRBD1,TRBJ2-2,CASSREDRGTGELFF,TGCGCCAGCAGCCGGGAGGACAGGGGGACCGGGGAGCTGTTTTTT
NA,TRBV7-2,NA,TRBJ2-2,CASSSGIRGTGELFF,TGTGCCAGCAGCTCCGGGATCAGGGGCACCGGGGAGCTGTTTTTT
NA,TRBV15,NA,TRBJ2-5,CATSTDGTLETQYF,TGTGCCACCAGCACTGATGGGACACTAGAGACCCAGTACTTC
NA,TRBV6-6,TRBD2,TRBJ2-3,CASRNPGGPHTQYF,TGTGCCAGCAGAAATCCGGGGGGGCCGCATACGCAGTATTTT
NA,TRBV2,TRBD1,TRBJ1-1,CAIEQGARMNTEAFF,TGTGCCATCGAACAGGGGGCACGGATGAACACTGAAGCTTTCTTT
NA,TRBV6-5,NA,TRBJ1-1,CASGSEGLPMNTEAFF,TGTGCCAGCGGTTCAGAGGGCCTACCCATGAACACTGAAGCTTTCTTT
NA,TRBV11-2,TRBD1,TRBJ1-4,CASSLAPGGHEKLFF,TGTGCCAGCAGCTTAGCTCCAGGGGGCCATGAAAAACTGTTTTTT
NA,TRBV13,TRBD1,TRBJ2-7,CASSLRGTGPYEQYF,TGTGCCAGCAGCTTAAGGGGGACAGGGCCGTACGAGCAGTACTTC